This T cell receptor (beta chain) came from a study of Graves' ophthalmopathy and Graves' hyperthyroidism. At the level of the study: Absence of ophthalmopathy within 18 months of follow-up defined stable hyperthyroidism.

The evidence that diagnosis relied on was clinical symptoms, serum thyroxine, TRAb, thyroid ultrasound and orbital computed tomography. To note about this clonotype: Just one base apart from a much larger clone, this may be a read error.

V gave up 5 bases and J gave up 12 bases, with 14 bases separating them. CDR1 is SGHTA and CDR2 is FQGNSA in the germline V gene. The CDR3 extends over 12 amino acids. Scientists amplified the TCR beta CDR3 regions from RNA transcripts. Investigators did first-round RT-PCR with HTBI primers, then second-round multiplex PCR. One entry per CDR3 protein, called by TCRdb with MiXCR from the multiplex PCR reads. The data show approximately 540,000 distinct CDR3 sequences, with under 45% seen just once and about 4.2% held by the top ten. This chain uses TRBV7-2 with TRBJ1-5; the D gene is possibly TRBD1 (6 bases). This TCR was recovered from an adult man with Graves' hyperthyroidism. The sample comprised peripheral blood or thyroid tissue (not recorded which). CDR3 protein: CASSQEGGLQHF. In DNA, the CDR3 is TGTGCCAGCAGCCAGGAGGGGGGGCTCCAGCATTTT.